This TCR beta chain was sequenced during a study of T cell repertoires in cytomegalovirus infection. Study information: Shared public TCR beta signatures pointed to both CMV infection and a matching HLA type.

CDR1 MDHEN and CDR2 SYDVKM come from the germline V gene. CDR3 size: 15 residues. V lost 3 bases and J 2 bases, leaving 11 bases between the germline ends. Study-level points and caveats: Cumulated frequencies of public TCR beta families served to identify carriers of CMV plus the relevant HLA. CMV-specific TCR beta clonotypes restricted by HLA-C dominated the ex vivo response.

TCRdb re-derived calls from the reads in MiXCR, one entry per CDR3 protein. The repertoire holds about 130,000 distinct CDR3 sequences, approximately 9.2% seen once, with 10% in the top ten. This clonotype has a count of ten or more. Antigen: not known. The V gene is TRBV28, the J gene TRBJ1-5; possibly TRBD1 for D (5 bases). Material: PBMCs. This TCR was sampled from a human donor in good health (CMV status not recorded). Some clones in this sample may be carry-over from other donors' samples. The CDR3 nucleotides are TGTGCCAGCAGTTTTGAAGGGGCGCGCAATCAGCCCCAGCATTTT. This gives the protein CASSFEGARNQPQHF.